This T cell receptor (beta chain) originates from a study of CD8 T cells in ankylosing spondylitis. General study findings and limits: Certain motif variants had earlier appeared in reactive arthritis synovial fluid and blood. What seemed typical of ankylosing spondylitis blood was a TCR beta motif built from roughly eight highly homologous variants. Matched synovial fluid from ankylosing spondylitis patients was reported to be enriched for disease-linked clones.

Scientists made TCR beta libraries using quantitative 5'-RACE with molecular barcodes. TCRdb processed the 5' RACE reads anew with MiXCR; each CDR3 protein has one entry. The repertoire holds 150,000 to 200,000 distinct CDR3 sequences, roughly 12% seen once, with approximately 32% in the top ten. Note on this clonotype: Antigen specificity is unknown.

The germline V gene encodes CDR1 SGHNT and CDR2 YENEEA. CDR3 size: 15 residues. Trimming cost V 5 bases and J 7 bases; bases outside gene matches: 8. The sequence derives from a male donor with ankylosing spondylitis or in good health (not recorded which). Material for sequencing was blood, either unsorted or a sorted T cell fraction (not recorded which). The chain has TRBV11-3 and TRBJ2-1; 10 nucleotides align to TRBD1. The CDR3 region has the DNA TGTGCCAGCAGCCCTCGGGACAGGGGAGGTAATGAGCAGTTCTTC. Its translation is CASSPRDRGGNEQFF.